This T cell receptor (beta chain) was sequenced during a study of T cells in localized non-small cell lung cancer. Study-wide points: Adjacent lung was found to contain a median approximately 50 of the top 100 tumor clones. Longer survival (overall) was linked to higher T cell density in blood. Adjacent uninvolved lung had the highest clonality, suggesting focused antigen responses.

About this clone: Its target is unknown.

V dropped 5 bases and J dropped 4; count of bases not matched to a gene: 3. Germline CDR1 reads MNHNS; CDR2 reads SASEGT. The CDR3 is made up of 13 amino acids. Generated by immunoSEQ multiplex PCR, the TCRdb table keeps only in-frame clones and is missing some. The sample lists nearly 35,000 clones, about 88% occurring once. The TCR sequence derives from a woman aged 35 to 75 with stage I lung adenocarcinoma. The sample was peripheral blood, taken before any cancer treatment. V usage is TRBV6-1 and J usage is TRBJ1-1, with TRBD1 identical over 8 bases. The CDR3 DNA reads TGTGCCAGCAGTTTTGACAGGGGCACTGAAGCTTTCTTT. Translating gives CASSFDRGTEAFF.